This T cell receptor (beta chain) stems from a study of T cell responses to AZD1222 COVID-19 vaccine. Study results and limitations: At study baseline, merely several AZD1222 recipients were seropositive. Unmutated variant regions are reportedly the target of nearly half of TCRs that are spike-specific.

This clone was observed once. Antigen: not known. The length of the CDR3 is 16 residues. Unmatched junction bases numbered 5, after V lost 0 bases and J lost 7 bases. CDR1 and CDR2 (germline): SGHAT, FQNNGV. The repertoire was sequenced with immunoSEQ multiplex PCR; TCRdb's copy has only in-frame clones and lacks some. The sample holds under 150,000 clones, 75% to 90% seen once. The chain is built from TRBV11-2 and TRBJ1-6; 8 nucleotides agree with TRBD1. Here the sequenced sample was peripheral blood, taken on day 0 of MenACWY control vaccination. This TCR came from an adult in good health. The CDR3 loop is CASSLDRPGGNSPLHF. CDR3 coding DNA: TGTGCCAGCAGCTTAGATAGGCCAGGGGGCAATTCACCCCTCCACTTT.